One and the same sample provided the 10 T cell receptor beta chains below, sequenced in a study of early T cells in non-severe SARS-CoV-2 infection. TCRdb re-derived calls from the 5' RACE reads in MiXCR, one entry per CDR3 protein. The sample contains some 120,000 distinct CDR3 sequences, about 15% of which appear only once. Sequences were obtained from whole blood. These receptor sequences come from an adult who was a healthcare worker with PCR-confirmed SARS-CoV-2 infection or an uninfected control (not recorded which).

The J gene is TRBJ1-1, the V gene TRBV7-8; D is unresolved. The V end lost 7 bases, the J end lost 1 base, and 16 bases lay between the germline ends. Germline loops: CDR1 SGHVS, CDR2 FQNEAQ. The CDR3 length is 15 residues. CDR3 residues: CASIQADLPNTEAFF. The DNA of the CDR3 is TGTGCCAGCATCCAGGCCGATTTACCGAACACTGAAGCTTTCTTT.

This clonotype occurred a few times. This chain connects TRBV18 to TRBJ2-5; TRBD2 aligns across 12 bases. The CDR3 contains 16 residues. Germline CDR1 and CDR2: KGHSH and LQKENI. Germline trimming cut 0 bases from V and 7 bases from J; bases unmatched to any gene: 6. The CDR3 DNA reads TGTGCCAGCTCACCACCGACTAGCGGGGGACACAGGACCCAGTACTTC. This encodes CASSPPTSGGHRTQYF. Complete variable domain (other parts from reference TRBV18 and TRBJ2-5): NAGVMQNPRHLVRRRGQEARLRCSPMKGHSHVYWYRQLPEEGLKFMVYLQKENIIDESGMPKERFSAEFPKEGPSILRIQQVVRGDSAAYFCASSPPTSGGHRTQYFGPGTRLLVL.

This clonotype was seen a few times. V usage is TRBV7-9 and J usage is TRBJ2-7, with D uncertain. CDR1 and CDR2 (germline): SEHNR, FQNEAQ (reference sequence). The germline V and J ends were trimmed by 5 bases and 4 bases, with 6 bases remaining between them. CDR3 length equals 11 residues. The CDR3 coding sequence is TGTGCCAGCAGCCCGGAGTACGAGCAGTACTTC. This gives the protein CASSPEYEQYF. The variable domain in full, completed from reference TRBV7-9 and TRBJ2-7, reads DTGVSQNPRHKITKRGQNVTFRCDPISEHNRLYWYRQTLGQGPEFLTYFQNEAQLEKSRLLSDRFSAERPKGSFSTLEIQRTEQGDSAMYLCASSPEYEQYFGPGTRLTVT.

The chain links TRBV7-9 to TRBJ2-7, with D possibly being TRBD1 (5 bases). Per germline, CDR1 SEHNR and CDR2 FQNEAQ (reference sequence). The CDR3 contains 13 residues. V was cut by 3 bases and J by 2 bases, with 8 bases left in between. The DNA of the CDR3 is TGTGCCAGCAGCTTCAGGGCCCCCTACGAGCAGTACTTC. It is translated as CASSFRAPYEQYF.

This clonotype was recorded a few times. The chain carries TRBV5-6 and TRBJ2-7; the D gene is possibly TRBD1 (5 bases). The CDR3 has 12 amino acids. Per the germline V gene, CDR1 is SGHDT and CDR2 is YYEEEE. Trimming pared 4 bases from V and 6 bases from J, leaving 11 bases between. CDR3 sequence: CASSVGVGEQYF. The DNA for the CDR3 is TGTGCCAGCAGCGTAGGGGTTGGCGAGCAGTACTTC.

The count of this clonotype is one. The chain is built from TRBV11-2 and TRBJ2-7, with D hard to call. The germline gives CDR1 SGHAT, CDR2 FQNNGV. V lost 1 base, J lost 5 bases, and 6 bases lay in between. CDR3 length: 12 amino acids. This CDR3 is CASSLAWNEQYF. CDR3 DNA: TGTGCCAGCAGCTTAGCATGGAACGAGCAGTACTTC.

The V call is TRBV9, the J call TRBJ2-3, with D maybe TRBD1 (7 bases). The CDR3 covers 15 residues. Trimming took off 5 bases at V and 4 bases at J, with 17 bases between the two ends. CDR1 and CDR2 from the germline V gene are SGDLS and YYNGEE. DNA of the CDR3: TGTGCCAGCAGTGAGGGGGCTAGCGTGGCAGATACGCAGTATTTT. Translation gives CASSEGASVADTQYF.

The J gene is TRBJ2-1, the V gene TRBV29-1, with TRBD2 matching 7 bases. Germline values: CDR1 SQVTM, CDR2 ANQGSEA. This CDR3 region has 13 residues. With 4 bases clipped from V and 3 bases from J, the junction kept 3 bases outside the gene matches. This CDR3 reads CSVGGGFYNEQFF. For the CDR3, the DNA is TGCAGCGTTGGGGGGGGGTTCTACAATGAGCAGTTCTTC.

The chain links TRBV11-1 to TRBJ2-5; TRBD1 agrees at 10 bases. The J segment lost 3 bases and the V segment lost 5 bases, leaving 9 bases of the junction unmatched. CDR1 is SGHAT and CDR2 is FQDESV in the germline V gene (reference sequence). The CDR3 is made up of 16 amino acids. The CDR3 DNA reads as TGTGCCAGCAGCAAGATGGGACAGGGGCTAAAAGAGACCCAGTACTTC. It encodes CASSKMGQGLKETQYF.

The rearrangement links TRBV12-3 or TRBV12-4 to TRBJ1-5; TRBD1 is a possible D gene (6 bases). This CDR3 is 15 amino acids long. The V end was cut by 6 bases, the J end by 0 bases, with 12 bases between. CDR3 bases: TGTGCCAGCAGCCCCGGGACATATAGCAATCAGCCCCAGCATTTT. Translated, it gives CASSPGTYSNQPQHF.